This entry lists 20 T cell receptor beta chains sequenced from one sample in a study of Ad26.COV2.S vaccination and SARS-CoV-2 variants. Noted treatment: around 19 received Ad26.COV2.S at low or high dose, single or two shots; roughly 5 received placebo; per-sample allocation not given. The study sampled participants on day 63 after the first vaccine or placebo injection. Using immunoSEQ multiplex PCR, the repertoire was profiled, and TCRdb retains in-frame clones only, with some absent. The sample includes 380,000 or so clones, around 89% seen only once; the top ten take 5%. This sample comprised peripheral blood, obtained in a trial of Ad26.COV2.S vaccine versus placebo. The receptors were gathered from a person aged 18-65 years who received the Ad26.COV2.S COVID-19 vaccine or a placebo.

The rearrangement uses TRBV29-1 and TRBJ1-2; TRBD1 is a possible D gene (5 bases). This CDR3 comprises 12 residues. Germline CDR1 is SQVTM and CDR2 is ANQGSEA. V lost 8 bases and J 6 bases, leaving 16 bases between the germline ends. The CDR3 DNA reads as TGCAGCACCAGGGACCATTGGGATGGCTACACCTTC. Amino acids: CSTRDHWDGYTF. Complete variable domain (other parts from reference TRBV29-1 and TRBJ1-2): SAVISQKPSRDICQRGTSLTIQCQVDSQVTMMFWYRQQPGQSLTLIATANQGSEATYESGFVIDKFPISRPNLTFSTLTVSNMSPEDSSIYLCSTRDHWDGYTFGSGTRLTVV.

The chain couples TRBV27 to TRBJ2-5, with D uncertain. CDR1 MNHEY and CDR2 SMNVEV come from the germline V gene (reference sequence). There are 14 residues in the CDR3. Trimming pared 2 bases from V and 5 bases from J, leaving 12 bases between. CDR3 sequence reads: CASSLNARPETQYF. In DNA, the CDR3 is TGTGCCAGCAGTTTAAATGCCAGACCGGAGACCCAGTACTTC.

The rearrangement links TRBV21-1 to TRBJ2-6; the DNA was not compared with TRBD1, the D call given in the table. TRBV21-1 is reported as a pseudogene. The CDR3 consists of 19 residues. The CDR3, as DNA: TGTGCCAGCAGCAAAGAAGGTCGCAGGGGGCCTACTGGGGCCAACGTCCTGACTTTC. Protein sequence: CASSKEGRRGPTGANVLTF.

The rearrangement uses TRBV27 and TRBJ1-2; TRBD1 might be the D (5 bases). Germline-derived CDR1 and CDR2 are MNHEY and SMNVEV (reference sequence). CDR3 size: 14 residues. The V end was cut by 5 bases, the J end by 2 bases, with 12 bases between. CDR3 sequence reads: CASSPDRGNYGYTF. As DNA, the CDR3 is TGTGCCAGCAGTCCCGACCGGGGGAACTATGGCTACACCTTC.

This chain joins TRBV11-2 and TRBJ2-7, with TRBD1 as a possible D gene (6 bases). The V and J ends lost 5 bases and 1 base respectively, with 15 bases between them. There are 15 residues in the CDR3. Germline V gene lookup returns CDR1 SGHAT and CDR2 FQNNGV. The CDR3 reads CASSGLGATSYEQYF. The CDR3 nucleotides read TGTGCCAGCAGCGGGTTGGGGGCGACGTCCTACGAGCAGTACTTC.

The chain joins TRBV29-1 to TRBJ1-5, with TRBD1 matching over 8 bases. V lost 8 bases, J lost 2 bases, and 8 bases stayed unmatched. The CDR3 totals 14 residues. Per the germline V gene, CDR1 is SQVTM and CDR2 is ANQGSEA. CDR3 region: CSIQTGVGNQPQHF. CDR3 DNA: TGCAGCATCCAGACAGGGGTCGGCAATCAGCCCCAGCATTTT.

This clone has a single count. V is TRBV10-3 and J is TRBJ1-1; D not resolved. The CDR3 is 14 amino acids. V dropped 0 bases and J dropped 1 base, with 6 bases sitting between them. CDR1 and CDR2 from the germline V gene are ENHRY and SYGVKD. The CDR3 is CAISESAQNTEAFF. The CDR3 bases are TGTGCCATCAGTGAGTCGGCTCAGAACACTGAAGCTTTCTTT.

This chain connects TRBV7-2 to TRBJ1-2; D is ambiguous. V was trimmed by 3 bases and J by 4 bases, leaving 6 bases between them. This CDR3 contains 12 residues. Germline-derived CDR1 and CDR2 are SGHTA and FQGNSA. In DNA, the CDR3 is TGTGCCAGCAGCTTGTCTTTCTATGGCTACACCTTC. Protein product: CASSLSFYGYTF. The whole variable domain, filled in from reference TRBV7-2 and TRBJ1-2, reads GAGVSQSPSNKVTEKGKDVELRCDPISGHTALYWYRQSLGQGLEFLIYFQGNSAPDKSGLPSDRFSAERTGGSVSTLTIQRTQQEDSAVYLCASSLSFYGYTFGSGTRLTVV.

The chain links TRBV20-1 to TRBJ1-2, with TRBD1 matching 9 bases. The CDR3 length is 15 residues. Germline CDR1 is DFQATT and CDR2 is SNEGSKA (reference sequence). Trimming cost V 3 bases and J 1 base; bases outside gene matches: 6. The CDR3 DNA follows: TGCAGTGCTAGTACCGGGACAGGGAGTAACTATGGCTACACCTTC. Translating it yields CSASTGTGSNYGYTF.

This sequence joins TRBV7-9 and TRBJ2-1; 12 bases map to TRBD2. CDR1 is SEHNR and CDR2 is FQNEAQ in the germline V gene (reference sequence). The ends lost 2 bases at V and 7 bases at J; junction bases unmatched: 0. The CDR3 extends over 14 amino acids. Here the CDR3 reads CASSLTSGGNEQFF. The CDR3 DNA reads as TGTGCCAGCAGCTTAACTAGCGGGGGGAATGAGCAGTTCTTC.

This clone came up once. The chain uses TRBV10-3 and TRBJ2-2; maybe TRBD1 (5 bases). Per germline, CDR1 ENHRY and CDR2 SYGVKD. Trimming shortened V by 4 bases and J by 4 bases, and 10 bases separated the two germline ends. CDR3 size: 14 residues. Here the CDR3 reads CAISGGTATGELFF. The DNA for the CDR3 is TGTGCCATCAGTGGGGGCACAGCCACCGGGGAGCTGTTTTTT.

The chain combines TRBV6-5 with TRBJ1-2; a possible D gene is TRBD1 (5 bases). Trimming pared 10 bases from V and 0 bases from J, leaving 12 bases between. Germline V gene lookup returns CDR1 MNHEY and CDR2 SVGAGI. The CDR3 contains 13 residues. The CDR3 here is CAIGTPPNYGYTF. Here the CDR3 DNA reads TGTGCCATCGGGACCCCACCTAACTATGGCTACACCTTC.

This clone was seen a handful of times. V is TRBV5-4 and J is TRBJ1-1, with D possibly being TRBD1 (5 bases). Germline assignment: CDR1 SGHNT and CDR2 YYREEE (reference sequence). The CDR3 is 14 residues long. V lost 2 bases, J lost 6 bases, and 14 bases lay in between. This CDR3 is CASSFYGGLAEAFF. The CDR3 region has the DNA TGTGCCAGCAGCTTCTACGGGGGATTGGCTGAAGCTTTCTTT.

The chain couples TRBV4-1 to TRBJ1-3; the match to TRBD1 covers 8 bases. Germline loops: CDR1 MGHRA, CDR2 YSYEKL. V was pared by 0 bases and J by 4 bases, with 5 bases of the junction left unmatched. The CDR3 sequence is 16 residues long. DNA of the CDR3: TGCGCCAGCAGCCAAGATCGGACAGGGTTGGGAAACACCATATATTTT. Encoded protein: CASSQDRTGLGNTIYF.

The gene calls are TRBV13 and TRBJ2-3, with TRBD2 identical over 8 bases. With 7 bases clipped from V and 5 bases from J, the junction kept 5 bases outside the gene matches. The CDR3 is 13 residues long. Germline lookup yields CDR1 PRHDT and CDR2 FYEKMQ (reference sequence). The CDR3 nucleotides are TGTGCCAGCAAAGCGGGGGTGGGAGATACGCAGTATTTT. Translated, it gives CASKAGVGDTQYF.

The rearrangement joins TRBV5-5 to TRBJ1-3; 10 bases fit TRBD1. The CDR3 is made up of 15 amino acids. V shed 5 bases, J shed 4 bases, and the junction held 6 bases outside the gene matches. Per germline, CDR1 SGHKS and CDR2 YYEKEE (reference sequence). CDR3 protein: CASSLGQGRGNTIYF. The CDR3 DNA reads TGTGCCAGCAGTCTGGGACAGGGGAGAGGAAACACCATATATTTT.

This chain links TRBV6-2 or TRBV6-3 with TRBJ1-5; 9 nucleotides line up with TRBD1. V was pared by 5 bases and J by 6 bases, with 8 bases of the junction left unmatched. The CDR3 consists of 15 residues. Germline CDR1 is MNHEY and CDR2 is SVGEGT. CDR3 nucleotides: TGTGCCAGCAGTGGGACAGGGAAGGGAAGTCAGCCCCAGCATTTT. Translating it yields CASSGTGKGSQPQHF.

This clone was recorded once. The rearrangement joins TRBV11-2 to TRBJ2-5; D remains ambiguous. The V gene's germline CDR1 is SGHAT and CDR2 FQNNGV. The CDR3 runs to 13 residues. Trimming took off 5 bases at V and 2 bases at J, with 9 bases between the two ends. CDR3 in DNA: TGTGCCAGCAGCCCACCTCAACAAGAGACCCAGTACTTC. Protein: CASSPPQQETQYF.

The chain uses TRBV27 and TRBJ1-6; D is possibly TRBD1 (5 bases). The germline CDR1 and CDR2 sequences are MNHEY and SMNVEV (reference sequence). This CDR3 has 14 amino acids. V dropped 6 bases and J dropped 8 bases, with 14 bases sitting between them. CDR3 loop: CASRNRRGDSPLHF. The CDR3 region has the DNA TGTGCCAGCAGGAACAGGAGAGGGGATTCACCCCTCCACTTT.

This chain connects TRBV30 to TRBJ1-2; the D is unclear. CDR3 length: 13 amino acids. The germline V gene has CDR1 GTSNPN and CDR2 SVGIG (reference sequence). Trimming took off 5 bases at V and 2 bases at J, with 12 bases between the two ends. CDR3 residues: CAWQPDSNYGYTF. CDR3 DNA: TGTGCCTGGCAGCCGGACTCGAACTATGGCTACACCTTC.